The clone carrying this TCR beta chain was seen ten or more times. No antigen is known for it. The sample comes from a study of T cells after yellow fever vaccination. The CDR3 contains 10 residues. The germline V gene has CDR1 SQVTM and CDR2 ANQGSEA. V was pared by 8 bases and J by 7 bases, with 9 bases between. They built TCR cDNA with 5'RACE template switching, a step that put in a universal primer site and UMIs. TCRdb ran MiXCR on the 5' RACE reads and lists one entry per CDR3 protein. The table includes roughly 150,000 distinct CDR3 sequences, more than 6.5% detected once. Notes on the study in general: Post-booster repertoires contained most primary-vaccination clones again (approximately 97% CD4, approximately 86% CD8).

The TCR originated in a young man who received the YFV17D yellow fever vaccine. The source material was CD4+ T cells sorted from PBMCs, sampled 10 days after the yellow fever booster vaccination. J is TRBJ2-1 and V is TRBV29-1; a weak D match, TRBD2 (5 bases). CDR3 nucleotides: TGCAGCTCGGGGTTAAATGAGCAGTTCTTC. Protein sequence: CSSGLNEQFF.